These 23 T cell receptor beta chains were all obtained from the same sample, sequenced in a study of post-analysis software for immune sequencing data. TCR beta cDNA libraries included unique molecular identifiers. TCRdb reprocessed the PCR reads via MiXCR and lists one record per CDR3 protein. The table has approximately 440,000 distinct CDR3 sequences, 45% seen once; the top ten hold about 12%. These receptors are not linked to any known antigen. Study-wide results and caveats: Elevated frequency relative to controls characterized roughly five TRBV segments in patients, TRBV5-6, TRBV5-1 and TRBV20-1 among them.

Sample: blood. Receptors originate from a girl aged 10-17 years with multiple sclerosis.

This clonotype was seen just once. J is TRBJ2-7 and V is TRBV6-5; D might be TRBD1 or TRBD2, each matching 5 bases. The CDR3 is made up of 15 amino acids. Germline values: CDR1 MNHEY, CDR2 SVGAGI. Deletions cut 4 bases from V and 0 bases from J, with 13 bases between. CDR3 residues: CASSSTGTYSYEQYF. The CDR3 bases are TGTGCCAGCAGTTCAACCGGGACCTACTCCTACGAGCAGTACTTC.

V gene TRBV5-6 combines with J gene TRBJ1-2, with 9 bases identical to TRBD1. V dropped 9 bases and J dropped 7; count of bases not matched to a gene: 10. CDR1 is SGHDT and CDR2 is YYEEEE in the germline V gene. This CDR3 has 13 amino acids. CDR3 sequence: CATGTGSVSGYTF. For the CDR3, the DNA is TGTGCCACCGGGACAGGGTCAGTGTCTGGCTACACCTTC. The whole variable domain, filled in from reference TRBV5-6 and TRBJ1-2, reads DAGVTQSPTHLIKTRGQQVTLRCSPKSGHDTVSWYQQALGQGPQFIFQYYEEEERQRGNFPDRFSGHQFPNYSSELNVNALLLGDSALYLCATGTGSVSGYTFGSGTRLTVV.

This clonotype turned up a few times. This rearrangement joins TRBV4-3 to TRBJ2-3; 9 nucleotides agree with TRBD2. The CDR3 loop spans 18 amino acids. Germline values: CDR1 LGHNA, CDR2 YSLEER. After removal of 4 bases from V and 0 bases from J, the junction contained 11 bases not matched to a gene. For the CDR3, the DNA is TGCGCCAGCAGCCCCGGGCTAGCGGGACACTCTAGCACAGATACGCAGTATTTT. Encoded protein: CASSPGLAGHSSTDTQYF.

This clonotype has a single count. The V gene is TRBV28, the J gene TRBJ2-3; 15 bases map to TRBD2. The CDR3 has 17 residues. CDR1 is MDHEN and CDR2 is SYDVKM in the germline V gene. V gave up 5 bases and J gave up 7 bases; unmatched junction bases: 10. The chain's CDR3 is CASSPMGLAGGVHTQYF. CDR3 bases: TGTGCCAGCAGTCCAATGGGACTAGCGGGAGGAGTACATACGCAGTATTTT.

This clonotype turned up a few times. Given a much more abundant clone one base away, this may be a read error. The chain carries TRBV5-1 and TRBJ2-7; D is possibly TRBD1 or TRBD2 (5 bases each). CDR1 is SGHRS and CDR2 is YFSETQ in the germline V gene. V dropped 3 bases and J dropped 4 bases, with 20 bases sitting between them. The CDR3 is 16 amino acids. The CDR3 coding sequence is TGCGCCAGCAGCTCGGGCGAACAGGATGTAGCGTACGAGCAGTACTTC. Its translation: CASSSGEQDVAYEQYF.

CDR3 loop: CASSPEAGQETQYF. The CDR3 DNA reads TGTGCCAGCAGCCCCGAAGCGGGACAAGAGACCCAGTACTTC. The chain is built from TRBV7-3 and TRBJ2-5; 7 bases are shared with TRBD2. CDR1 is SGHTA, CDR2 FQGTGA, per germline. This CDR3 is built from 14 residues. The V segment lost 5 bases and the J segment 2 bases; nucleotides outside the gene matches: 5.

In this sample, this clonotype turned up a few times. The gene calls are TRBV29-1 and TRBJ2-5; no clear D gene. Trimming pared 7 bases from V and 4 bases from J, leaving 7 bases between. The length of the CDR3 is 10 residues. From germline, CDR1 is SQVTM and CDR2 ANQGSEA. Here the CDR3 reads CSAATETQYF. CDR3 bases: TGCAGCGCGGCTACAGAGACCCAGTACTTC.

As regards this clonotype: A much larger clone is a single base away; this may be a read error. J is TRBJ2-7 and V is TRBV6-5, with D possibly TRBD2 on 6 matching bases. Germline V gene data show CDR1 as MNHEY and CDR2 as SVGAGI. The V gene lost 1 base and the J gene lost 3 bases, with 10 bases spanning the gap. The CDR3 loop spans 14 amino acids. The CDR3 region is CASSYLRGGYEQYF. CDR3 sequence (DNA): TGTGCCAGCAGTTACTTGCGGGGAGGCTACGAGCAGTACTTC.

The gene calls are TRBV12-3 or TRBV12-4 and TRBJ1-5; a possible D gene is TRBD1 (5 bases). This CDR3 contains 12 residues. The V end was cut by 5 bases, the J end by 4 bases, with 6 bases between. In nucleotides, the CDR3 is TGTGCCAGCAGTGGGGGTAATCAGCCCCAGCATTTT. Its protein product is CASSGGNQPQHF.

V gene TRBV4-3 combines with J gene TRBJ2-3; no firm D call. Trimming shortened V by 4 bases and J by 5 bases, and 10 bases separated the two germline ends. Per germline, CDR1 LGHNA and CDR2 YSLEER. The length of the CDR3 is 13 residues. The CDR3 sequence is CASSPQIGDTQYF. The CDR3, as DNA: TGCGCCAGCAGCCCCCAAATAGGAGATACGCAGTATTTT.

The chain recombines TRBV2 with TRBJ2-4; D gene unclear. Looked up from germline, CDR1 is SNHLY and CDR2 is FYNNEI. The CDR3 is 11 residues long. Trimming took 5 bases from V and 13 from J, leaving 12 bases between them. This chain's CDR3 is CASSQTVRQYF. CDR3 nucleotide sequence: TGTGCCAGCAGTCAAACAGTGAGGCAGTACTTC.

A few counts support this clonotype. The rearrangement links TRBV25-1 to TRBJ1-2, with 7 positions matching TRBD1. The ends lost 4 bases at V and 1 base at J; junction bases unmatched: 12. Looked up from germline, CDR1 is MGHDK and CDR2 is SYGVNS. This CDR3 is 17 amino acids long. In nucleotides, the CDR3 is TGTGCCAGCAGTGCGAACTTGGGACAGCAGCTTAACTATGGCTACACCTTC. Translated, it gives CASSANLGQQLNYGYTF.

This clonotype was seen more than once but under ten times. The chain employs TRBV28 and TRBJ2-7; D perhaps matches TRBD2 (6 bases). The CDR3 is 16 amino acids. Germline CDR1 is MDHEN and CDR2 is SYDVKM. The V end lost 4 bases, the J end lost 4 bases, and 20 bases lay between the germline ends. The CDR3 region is CASSSPGGLIRYEQYF. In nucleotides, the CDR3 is TGTGCCAGCAGTTCCCCCGGAGGGTTGATTAGATACGAGCAGTACTTC.

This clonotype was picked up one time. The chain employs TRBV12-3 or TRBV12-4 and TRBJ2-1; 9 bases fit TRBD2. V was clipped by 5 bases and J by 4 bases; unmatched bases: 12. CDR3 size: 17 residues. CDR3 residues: CASSPSPGLATYNEQFF. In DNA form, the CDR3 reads TGTGCCAGCAGTCCTTCACCGGGACTAGCAACATACAATGAGCAGTTCTTC.

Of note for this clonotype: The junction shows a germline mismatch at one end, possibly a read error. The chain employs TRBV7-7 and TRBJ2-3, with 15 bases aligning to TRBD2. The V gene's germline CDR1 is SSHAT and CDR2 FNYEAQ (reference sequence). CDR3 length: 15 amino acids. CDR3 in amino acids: CASSEGLAGGDTQYF. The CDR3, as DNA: TGTGCTAGCAGCGAAGGACTAGCGGGAGGGGATACGCAGTATTTT.

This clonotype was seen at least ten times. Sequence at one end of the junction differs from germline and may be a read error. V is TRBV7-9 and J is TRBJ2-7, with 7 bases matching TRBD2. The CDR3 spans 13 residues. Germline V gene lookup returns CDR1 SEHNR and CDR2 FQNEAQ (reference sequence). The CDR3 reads CASSLAGAGEQYF. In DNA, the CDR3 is TGCGCCAGCAGCTTGGCGGGAGCGGGCGAGCAGTACTTC.

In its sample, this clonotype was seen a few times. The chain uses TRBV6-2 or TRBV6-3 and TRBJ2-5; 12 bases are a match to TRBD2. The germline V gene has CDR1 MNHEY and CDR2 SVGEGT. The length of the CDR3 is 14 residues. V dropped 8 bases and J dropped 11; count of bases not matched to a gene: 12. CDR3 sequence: CASLTSGSILEQYF. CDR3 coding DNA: TGTGCCAGCTTGACTAGCGGGAGTATACTAGAGCAGTACTTC.

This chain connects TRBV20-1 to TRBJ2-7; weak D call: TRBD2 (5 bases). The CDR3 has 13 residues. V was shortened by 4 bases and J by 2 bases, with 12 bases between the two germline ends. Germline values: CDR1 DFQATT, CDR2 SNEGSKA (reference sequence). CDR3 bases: TGCAGTGCTACGGGGTCCCGGGCCTACGAGCAGTACTTC. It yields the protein CSATGSRAYEQYF.

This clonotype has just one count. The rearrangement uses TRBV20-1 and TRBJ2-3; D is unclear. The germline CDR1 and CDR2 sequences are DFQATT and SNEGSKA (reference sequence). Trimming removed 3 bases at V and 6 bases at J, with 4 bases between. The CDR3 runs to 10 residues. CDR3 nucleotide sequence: TGCAGTGCTAGCGCTGATACGCAGTATTTT. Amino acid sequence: CSASADTQYF.

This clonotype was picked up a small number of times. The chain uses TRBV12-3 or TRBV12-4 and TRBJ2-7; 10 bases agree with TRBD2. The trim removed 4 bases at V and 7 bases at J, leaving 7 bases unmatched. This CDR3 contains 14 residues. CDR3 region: CASSSLAGGNEQYF. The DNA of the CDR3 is TGTGCCAGCAGTTCCTTAGCGGGAGGCAATGAGCAGTACTTC.

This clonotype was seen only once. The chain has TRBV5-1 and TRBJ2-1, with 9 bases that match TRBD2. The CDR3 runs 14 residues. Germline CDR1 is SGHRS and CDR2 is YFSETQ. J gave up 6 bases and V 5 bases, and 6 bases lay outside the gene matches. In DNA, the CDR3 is TGCGCCAGCAGTTTAGCGGGAGAGATCAATGAGCAGTTCTTC. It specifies CASSLAGEINEQFF.

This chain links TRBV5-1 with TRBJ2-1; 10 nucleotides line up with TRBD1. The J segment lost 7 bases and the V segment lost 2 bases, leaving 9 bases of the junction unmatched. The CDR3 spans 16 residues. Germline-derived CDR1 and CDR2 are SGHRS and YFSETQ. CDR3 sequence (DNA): TGCGCCAGCAGCTTAGAAGGACAGGGGGTCGGGAATGAGCAGTTCTTC. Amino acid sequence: CASSLEGQGVGNEQFF.

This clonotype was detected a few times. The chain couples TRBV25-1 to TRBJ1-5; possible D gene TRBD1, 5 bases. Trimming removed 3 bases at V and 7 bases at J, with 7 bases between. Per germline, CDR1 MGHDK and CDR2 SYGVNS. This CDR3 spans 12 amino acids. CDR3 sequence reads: CASSDRGQPQHF. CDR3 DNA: TGTGCCAGCAGTGATCGGGGGCAGCCCCAGCATTTT.